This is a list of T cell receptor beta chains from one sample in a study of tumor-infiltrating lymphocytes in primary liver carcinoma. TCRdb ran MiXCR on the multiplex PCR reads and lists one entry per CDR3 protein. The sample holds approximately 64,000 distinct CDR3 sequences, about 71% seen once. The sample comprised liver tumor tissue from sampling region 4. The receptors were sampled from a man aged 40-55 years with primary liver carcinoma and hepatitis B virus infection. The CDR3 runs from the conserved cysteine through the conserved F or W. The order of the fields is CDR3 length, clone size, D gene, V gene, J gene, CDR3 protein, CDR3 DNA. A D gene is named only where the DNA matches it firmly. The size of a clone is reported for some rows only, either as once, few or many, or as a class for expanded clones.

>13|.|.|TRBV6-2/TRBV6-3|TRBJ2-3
CASSYLTRDTQYF
TGTGCCAGCAGCTACCTGACCCGAGATACGCAATATTTT
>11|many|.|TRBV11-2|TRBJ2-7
CASSATIEQYF
TGTGCCAGCAGCGCGACAATCGAGCAGTACTTC
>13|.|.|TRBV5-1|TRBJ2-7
CASSSSRSYEQHF
TGCGCCAGCAGCTCCTCTAGGTCCTACGAGCAGCATTTC
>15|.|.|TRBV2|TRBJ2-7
CASGENGAVSYEQCF
TGTGCCAGCGGTGAGAACGGGGCGGTCTCCTACGAGCAGTGCTTC
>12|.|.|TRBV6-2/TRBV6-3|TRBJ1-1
CVSSYRETEAFF
TGTGTCAGCAGTTACAGGGAAACTGAAGCTTTCTTT
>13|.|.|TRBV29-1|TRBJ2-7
CSARTGRTYEQYF
TGTAGCGCCCGCACAGGGCGAACTTACGAGCAGTACTTC
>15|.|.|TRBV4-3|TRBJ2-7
CTSSQDQETPYEQYF
TGCACCAGCAGCCAAGATCAGGAGACTCCCTACGAGCAATACTTC
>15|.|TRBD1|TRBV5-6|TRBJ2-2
CASSSGTGVRGELFF
TGTGCCAGCAGCTCCGGGACAGGCGTGAGAGGGGAGCTGTTTTTT
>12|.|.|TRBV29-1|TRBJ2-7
CSVSPGTYEPYF
TGCAGCGTGTCCCCAGGGACCTACGAGCCGTACTTC
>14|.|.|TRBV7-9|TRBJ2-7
CATSLPQCVNVSYF
TGTGCCACCAGCTTACCGCAGTGTGTTAATGTATCGTACTTC
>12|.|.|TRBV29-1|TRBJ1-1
CSVTSGNTEALF
TGCAGCGTCACCTCAGGGAATACTGAAGCTCTCTTT
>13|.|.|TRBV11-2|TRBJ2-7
CANSPGGQYEQYF
TGTGCCAACAGCCCCGGGGGGCAGTACGAGCAGTACTTC
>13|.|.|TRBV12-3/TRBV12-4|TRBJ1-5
CVSNSGMGQPQHF
TGTGTCAGCAATTCAGGGATGGGACAGCCCCAGCATTTT
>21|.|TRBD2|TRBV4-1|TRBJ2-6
CASSQVGLAGLKAVETNVLTF
TGCGCCAGCAGCCAAGTCGGACTAGCGGGCCTGAAGGCGGTCGAGACCAACGTCCTGACTTTC
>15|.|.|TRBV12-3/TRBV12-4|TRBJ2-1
CASILSGASYNERFF
TGTGCCAGCATCTTATCGGGCGCGTCCTACAATGAGCGGTTCTTC
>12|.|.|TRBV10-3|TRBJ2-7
CAIRWESGEQYF
TGTGCCATCAGGTGGGAATCGGGGGAGCAATACTTC
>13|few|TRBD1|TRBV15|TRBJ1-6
CATSGNRDSQQHF
TGTGCCACCAGCGGAAACCGGGACAGCCAACAACACTTT
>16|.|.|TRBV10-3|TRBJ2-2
CAISELPGEGGRGLFF
TGTGCCATCAGTGAGCTCCCGGGAGAGGGAGGCCGGGGGCTGTTTTTT
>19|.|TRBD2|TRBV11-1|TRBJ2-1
CTSTPPPASGFSSYNEQFF
TGTACCAGCACCCCTCCCCCTGCTAGCGGGTTTAGCTCCTACAATGAGCAGTTCTTC
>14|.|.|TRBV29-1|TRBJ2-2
CSVVFQETTGELVF
TGCAGCGTTGTATTTCAGGAGACCACCGGGGAGTTGGTTTTT
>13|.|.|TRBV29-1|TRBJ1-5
CGVVGHINQPQHF
TGCGGCGTTGTCGGACACATCAATCAGCCCCAGCATTTT
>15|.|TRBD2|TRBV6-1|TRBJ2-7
CASSTGTSGSYEQYF
TGTGCCAGCAGTACCGGGACTAGCGGTTCCTACGAGCAGTACTTC
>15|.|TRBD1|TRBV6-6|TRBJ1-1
CASRPYTGDLAEAFF
TGTGCCAGCAGACCCTATACAGGGGATCTTGCTGAAGCATTCTTT
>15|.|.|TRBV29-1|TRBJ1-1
CSVAPGWEMNTEAFF
TGCAGCGTTGCCCCAGGGTGGGAGATGAACACTGAAGCTTTCTTT
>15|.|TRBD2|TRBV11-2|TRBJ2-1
CASSQTPGGGNEQFF
TGTGCCAGCAGCCAAACTCCTGGCGGGGGGAATGAGCAGTTCTTC
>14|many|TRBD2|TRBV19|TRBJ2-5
CASTPRGGKETQYF
TGTGCCAGTACCCCCCGGGGGGGGAAGGAGACCCAGTACTTC
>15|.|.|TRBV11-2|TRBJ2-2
CASSPSHEVIGKLFF
TGTGCCAGCAGCCCCAGTCACGAGGTAATCGGGAAGCTGTTTTTT
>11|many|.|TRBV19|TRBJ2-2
CASREYGELFF
TGTGCCAGTAGGGAGTACGGGGAGCTGTTTTTT
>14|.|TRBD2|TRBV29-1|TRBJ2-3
CSVLSGRSTDTQYF
TGCAGCGTCCTTAGCGGGAGGAGCACAGATACGCAGTATTTT
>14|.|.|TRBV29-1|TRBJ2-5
CSVEDRQGAETQYF
TGCAGCGTTGAAGATCGGCAAGGGGCGGAGACCCAGTACTTC
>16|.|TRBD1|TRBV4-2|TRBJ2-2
CASGPVAGGNTGELFF
TGTGCCAGCGGCCCAGTAGCAGGGGGTAACACCGGGGAGCTGTTTTTT
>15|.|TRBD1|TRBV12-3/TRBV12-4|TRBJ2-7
CTSSLGQGANYEQYF
TGTACTAGCAGTTTAGGACAGGGGGCCAACTACGAGCAATACTTC
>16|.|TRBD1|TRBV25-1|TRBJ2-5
CASSDCDRVRPETQYF
TGTGCCAGCAGTGACTGTGACAGGGTAAGACCAGAGACCCAGTACTTC
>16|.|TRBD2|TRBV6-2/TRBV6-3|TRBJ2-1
CASSLHLGTSLGEQLF
TGTGCCAGCAGTCTACACCTTGGGACTAGCCTAGGTGAACAGCTCTTC
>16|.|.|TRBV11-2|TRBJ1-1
CASGPSRGLVSTEAFF
TGTGCCAGCGGCCCATCCAGGGGATTGGTGAGCACTGAAGCTTTCTTT
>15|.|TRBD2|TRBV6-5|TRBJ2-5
CASSYSISGSPTQCF
TGTGCCAGCAGTTACTCCATTAGCGGGAGTCCGACCCAGTGCTTC
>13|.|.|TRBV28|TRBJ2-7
CASSLGPFNEQYF
TGTGCCAGCAGTCTGGGGCCGTTTAACGAGCAGTACTTC
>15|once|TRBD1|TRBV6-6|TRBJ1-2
CASSYSNYRGEGYTF
TGCGCCAGCAGTTACTCGAATTACAGGGGAGAAGGCTACACCTTC
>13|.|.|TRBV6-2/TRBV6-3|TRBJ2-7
CASSYGFATEQYF
TGTGCCAGCAGTTACGGATTTGCAACCGAGCAGTACTTC
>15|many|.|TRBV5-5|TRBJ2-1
CASSLEGPAYNEQFF
TGTGCCAGCAGCTTGGAGGGGCCCGCATACAATGAGCAGTTCTTC
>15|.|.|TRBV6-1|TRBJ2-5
CASSYLRGPQETQYF
TGTGCCAGCAGCTACCTCCGGGGGCCTCAAGAGACCCAGTACTTC
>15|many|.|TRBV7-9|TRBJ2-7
CASSLAAISSYEQYF
TGTGCCAGCAGCTTAGCAGCGATCAGCTCCTACGAGCAGTACTTC
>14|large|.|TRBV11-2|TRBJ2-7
CASSLDLGGWEQYF
TGTGCCAGCAGCTTAGATCTTGGTGGATGGGAGCAGTACTTC
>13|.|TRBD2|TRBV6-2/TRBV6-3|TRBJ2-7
CASSWREHYNQYF
TGTGCCAGCTCGTGGCGGGAGCACTACAATCAGTACTTC
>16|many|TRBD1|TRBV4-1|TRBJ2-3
CASSQGSDRDADTQYF
TGCGCCAGCAGCCAAGGATCGGACAGGGACGCAGATACGCAGTATTTT